The entry below describes one T cell receptor (beta chain). Its antigen is still unknown. The data originate from a study of shared clonotypes between healthy human individuals. Study information: Researchers assigned three CD4 naive, three CD4 memory, two CD8 naive and one CD8 memory plate to each donor. Findings and limits, study-wide: Sequencing depth was a factor that was expected to affect clonotype sharing among donors. Shared clonotypes across all four donors exceeded non-shared ones in generation probability. It was only blood that was sampled, and tissue repertoires likely differ.

The data were produced by immunoSEQ multiplex PCR, yet TCRdb's version contains in-frame clones alone and is incomplete. The sample includes 550,000 to 650,000 clones, 96% of them seen just once. The germline V gene has CDR1 SGHRS and CDR2 YFSETQ. V was pared by 4 bases and J by 1 base, with 11 bases between. This CDR3 contains 14 residues. Cells designated naive CD8 were CD45RO-negative and were positively selected for CCR7, with terminally differentiated effector memory CD45RA+ cells excluded. The sequencing input was naive CD8+ T cells sorted from blood. The V and J genes are TRBV5-1 and TRBJ1-1, with D possibly being TRBD1 (5 bases). This TCR came from a woman in her twenties or thirties in good health. DNA of the CDR3: TGCGCCAGCAGCGGGACCCTCGAGAACACTGAAGCTTTCTTT. Its protein product is CASSGTLENTEAFF. The whole variable domain, filled in from reference TRBV5-1 and TRBJ1-1, reads KAGVTQTPRYLIKTRGQQVTLSCSPISGHRSVSWYQQTPGQGLQFLFEYFSETQRNKGNFPGRFSGRQFSNSRSEMNVSTLELGDSALYLCASSGTLENTEAFFGQGTRLTVV.